This passage covers 7 T cell receptor beta chains from one sample sequenced in a study of OX40 agonist ivuxolimab in advanced cancers. Clones were sequenced by immunoSEQ multiplex PCR, and TCRdb holds only the in-frame ones, with some missing. The sample holds 15,000 to 20,000 clones, 76% seen once. Sequencing used CD4+ or CD8+ T cells sorted from blood, obtained in a trial of the OX40 agonist ivuxolimab. These receptors all stem from an adult with an advanced solid tumor such as melanoma, head and neck, liver or kidney cancer.

The sample holds one count of this clone. The chain carries TRBV15 and TRBJ2-2; 7 nucleotides match TRBD2. After removal of 0 bases from V and 2 bases from J, the junction contained 6 bases not matched to a gene. Germline CDR1 and CDR2: LNHNV and YYDKDF (reference sequence). The CDR3 covers 17 residues. CDR3 coding DNA: TGTGCCACCAGCAGAGATAGGCTAGCGGTTAACACCGGGGAGCTGTTTTTT. Amino acid sequence: CATSRDRLAVNTGELFF.

Remarks on this clone: The same CDR3 can be traced to other DNA sequences in this sample. This chain uses TRBV7-9 with TRBJ2-7; the D gene is possibly TRBD1 (6 bases). CDR1 and CDR2 from the germline V gene are SEHNR and FQNEAQ (reference sequence). Trimming took 1 base from V and 2 from J, leaving 9 bases between them. This CDR3 is built from 14 residues. The CDR3 is CASSLVDSTYEQYF. CDR3 sequence (DNA): TGTGCCAGCAGCTTAGTGGACAGCACCTACGAGCAGTACTTC.

CDR3 sequence (DNA): TGTGCCAGCAGCTTGGGGACCGGGACAGCCCAAGAGACCCAGTACTTC. This sequence encodes CASSLGTGTAQETQYF. The V and J genes are TRBV5-6 and TRBJ2-5; TRBD1 aligns across 7 bases. Germline values: CDR1 SGHDT, CDR2 YYEEEE. Trimming removed 0 bases from V and 1 base from J; junction bases left unmatched: 6. CDR3 length: 16 amino acids.

This clone was observed once. This sequence joins TRBV28 and TRBJ2-3, with a weak D call TRBD2 (5 bases). This CDR3 is 15 amino acids long. Germline V CDR1 and CDR2: MDHEN, SYDVKM. V was clipped by 8 bases and J by 0 bases, with 15 bases between them. This chain's CDR3 is CASGGGGTSTDTQYF. DNA of the CDR3: TGTGCCAGCGGTGGAGGCGGTACTAGCACAGATACGCAGTATTTT.

This chain joins TRBV7-8 and TRBJ1-5; D is unclear. The V and J ends lost 3 bases and 5 bases respectively, with 8 bases between them. Germline V gene data show CDR1 as SGHVS and CDR2 as FQNEAQ. The CDR3 covers 13 residues. The CDR3 loop reads CASSFFGDQPQHF. The CDR3 region has the DNA TGTGCCAGCAGCTTTTTTGGTGATCAGCCCCAGCATTTT. Combining the CDR3 with reference TRBV7-8 and TRBJ1-5 gives the whole variable domain GAGVSQSPRYKVAKRGQDVALRCDPISGHVSLFWYQQALGQGPEFLTYFQNEAQLDKSGLPSDRFFAERPEGSVSTLKIQRTQQEDSAVYLCASSFFGDQPQHFGDGTRLSIL.

The chain recombines TRBV7-3 with TRBJ1-2; 11 bases map to TRBD1. The V gene end was trimmed by 5 bases and the J gene end by 7 bases; junction bases not matched to a gene: 12. The CDR3 extends over 16 amino acids. Germline lookup yields CDR1 SGHTA and CDR2 FQGTGA. In nucleotides, the CDR3 is TGTGCCAGCAGCCCCCACCGGACAGGGGGCGAATCTGGCTACACCTTC. It is translated as CASSPHRTGGESGYTF.

V usage is TRBV9 and J usage is TRBJ1-3, with 7 bases that match TRBD1. CDR1 and CDR2 from the germline V gene are SGDLS and YYNGEE. With V trimmed by 0 bases and J by 2 bases, 5 bases remained unmatched. The CDR3 consists of 16 residues. This CDR3 is CASSVEEGAAGNTIYF. The CDR3 DNA sequence: TGTGCCAGCAGCGTAGAAGAGGGGGCGGCTGGAAACACCATATATTTT. The full variable domain, rest sourced from reference TRBV9 and TRBJ1-3, is DSGVTQTPKHLITATGQRVTLRCSPRSGDLSVYWYQQSLDQGLQFLIQYYNGEERAKGNILERFSAQQFPDLHSELNLSSLELGDSALYFCASSVEEGAAGNTIYFGEGSWLTVV.